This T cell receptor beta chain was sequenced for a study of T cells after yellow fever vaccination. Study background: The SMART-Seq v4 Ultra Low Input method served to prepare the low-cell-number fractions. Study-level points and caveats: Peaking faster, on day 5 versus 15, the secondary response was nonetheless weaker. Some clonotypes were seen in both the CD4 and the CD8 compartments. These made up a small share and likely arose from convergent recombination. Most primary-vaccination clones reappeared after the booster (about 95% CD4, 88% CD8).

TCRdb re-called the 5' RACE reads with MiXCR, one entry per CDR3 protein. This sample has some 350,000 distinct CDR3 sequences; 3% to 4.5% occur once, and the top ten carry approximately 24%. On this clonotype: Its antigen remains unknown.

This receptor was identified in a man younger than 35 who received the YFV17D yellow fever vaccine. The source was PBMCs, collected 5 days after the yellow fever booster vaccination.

The CDR3 DNA sequence: TGTGCCAGCAGTTTGGAGACTAGCGGCACAGATACGCAGTATTTT. Its translation: CASSLETSGTDTQYF. The V and J genes are TRBV12-3 or TRBV12-4 and TRBJ2-3; TRBD2 matches at 8 bases. The CDR3 is 15 residues long. The ends lost 3 bases at V and 1 base at J; junction bases unmatched: 3.